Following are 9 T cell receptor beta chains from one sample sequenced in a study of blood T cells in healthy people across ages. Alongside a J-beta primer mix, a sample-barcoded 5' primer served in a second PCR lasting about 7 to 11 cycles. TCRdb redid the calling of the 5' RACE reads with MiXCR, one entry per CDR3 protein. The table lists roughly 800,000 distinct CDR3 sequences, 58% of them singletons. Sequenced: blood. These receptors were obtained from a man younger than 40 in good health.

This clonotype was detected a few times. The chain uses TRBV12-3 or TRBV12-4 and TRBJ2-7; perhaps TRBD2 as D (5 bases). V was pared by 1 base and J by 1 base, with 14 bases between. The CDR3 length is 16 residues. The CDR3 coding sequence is TGTGCCAGCAGTTTAGGAGGGTTCGCGAGTTCCTACGAGCAGTACTTC. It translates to CASSLGGFASSYEQYF.

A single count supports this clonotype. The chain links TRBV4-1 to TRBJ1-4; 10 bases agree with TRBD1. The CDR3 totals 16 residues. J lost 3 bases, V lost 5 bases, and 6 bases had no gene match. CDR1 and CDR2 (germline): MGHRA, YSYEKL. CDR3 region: CASSGDRGWANEKLFF. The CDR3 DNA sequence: TGCGCCAGCAGCGGGGACAGGGGATGGGCTAATGAAAAACTGTTTTTT.

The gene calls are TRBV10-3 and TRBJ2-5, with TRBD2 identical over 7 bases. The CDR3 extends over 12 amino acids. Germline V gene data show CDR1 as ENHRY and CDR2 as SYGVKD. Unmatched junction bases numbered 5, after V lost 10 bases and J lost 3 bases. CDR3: CATAAGKETQYF. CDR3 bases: TGTGCCACCGCAGCGGGAAAAGAGACCCAGTACTTC.

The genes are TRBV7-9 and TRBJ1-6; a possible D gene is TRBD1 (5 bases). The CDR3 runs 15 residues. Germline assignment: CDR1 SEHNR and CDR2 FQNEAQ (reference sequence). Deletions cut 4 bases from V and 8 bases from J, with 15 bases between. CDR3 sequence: CASSSRDGGDSPLHF. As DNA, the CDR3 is TGTGCCAGCAGCTCCCGGGACGGGGGGGATTCACCCCTCCACTTT.

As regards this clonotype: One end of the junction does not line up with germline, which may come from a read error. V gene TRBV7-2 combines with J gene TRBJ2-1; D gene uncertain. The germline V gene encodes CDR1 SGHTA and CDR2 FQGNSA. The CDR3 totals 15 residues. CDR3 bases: TGTGCCAGCAGCTCCCGACTGAAGTCCTACAAGGAGCAGTTCTTC. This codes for CASSSRLKSYKEQFF.

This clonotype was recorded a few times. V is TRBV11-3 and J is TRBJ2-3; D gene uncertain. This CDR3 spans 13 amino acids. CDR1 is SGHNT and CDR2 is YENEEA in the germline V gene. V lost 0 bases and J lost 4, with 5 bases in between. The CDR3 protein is CASSLDQSDTQYF. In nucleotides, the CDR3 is TGTGCCAGCAGCTTAGATCAGTCAGATACGCAGTATTTT.

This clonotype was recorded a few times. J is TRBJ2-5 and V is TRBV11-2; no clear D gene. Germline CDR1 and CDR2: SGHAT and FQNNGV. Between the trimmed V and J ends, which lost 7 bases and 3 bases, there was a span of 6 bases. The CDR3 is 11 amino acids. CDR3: CASNVEETQYF. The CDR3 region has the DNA TGTGCCAGCAACGTCGAAGAGACCCAGTACTTC.

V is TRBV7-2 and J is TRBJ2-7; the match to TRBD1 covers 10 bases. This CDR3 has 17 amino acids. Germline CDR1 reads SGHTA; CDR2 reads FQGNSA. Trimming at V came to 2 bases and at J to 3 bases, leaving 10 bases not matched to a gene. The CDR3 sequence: CASSLKSPGQGHYEQYF. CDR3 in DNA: TGTGCCAGCAGCTTAAAGTCACCGGGACAGGGGCACTACGAGCAGTACTTC.

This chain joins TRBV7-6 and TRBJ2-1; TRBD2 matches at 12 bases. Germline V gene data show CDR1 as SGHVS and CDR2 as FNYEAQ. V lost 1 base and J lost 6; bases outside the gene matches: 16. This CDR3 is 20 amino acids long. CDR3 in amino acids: CASSLDPPGATSGSINEQFF. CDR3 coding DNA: TGTGCCAGCAGCTTAGATCCCCCCGGTGCGACTAGCGGGAGTATCAATGAGCAGTTCTTC.